The following is a T cell receptor (beta chain) sequence with its context. The clone's antigen remains unknown. Base qualities were left out, and no much larger clone turns up one base away. The source of the sample is a study of blood T cell repertoires in COVID-19 (dated by TCRdb to about 2020). The study in broad terms: Samples covering the acute and convalescent phases of COVID-19 were provided by collaborators in the United States, Italy and Spain. The material from the prospective study consisted of cDNA or gDNA derived from T cells, B-cell-depleted T cells, or PBMCs. The dataset comprised deeply sampled blood TCRbeta repertoires from subjects exposed to, actively infected with, or recovered from COVID-19. The repertoires were released in a freely available public database meant as a resource for research on the immune response to SARS-CoV-2. Samples came from the ongoing ImmuneRACE study (first 160 participants) plus 1,254 subjects from 6 global collaborators. The sample metadata nearly always contained a de-identified subject ID, COVID-19 status, age in years and sex. Where available, HLA class I and class II types were obtained from metadata supplied by the sample provider rather than from assay-based typing.

Participants in the prospective study were enrolled through a virtual design, were aged roughly 18 to 90 years, and lived in roughly 26 United States geographic areas. In the prospective study, participants were assigned to cohorts based on the clinical history participants reported in a screening survey and a study questionnaire. ImmuneRACE Cohort 3 recovered participants were defined by two consecutive negative NP/OP PCR tests, healthcare professional clearance, or symptom resolution. In the prospective study, whole blood, serum and a nasopharyngeal or oropharyngeal swab were collected from each participant by mobile phlebotomists. Prospective study participants could optionally give additional blood draws and questionnaires over an approximately 2-month period. Before DNA extraction, blood samples from the prospective study were shipped at room temperature or frozen. The immunoSEQ Assay, a bias-controlled multiplex PCR, was used to amplify TCRbeta CDR3 regions from genomic DNA. In the paper's pipeline: The number of nucleated cells in each sample was estimated from the amplification of reference gene primers within the assay. Sequence reads were collapsed and filtered to measure the absolute abundance of every unique TCRbeta CDR3 rearrangement. For each sample, productive Simpson clonality was calculated as the square root of Simpson's diversity index over productive rearrangements. In TCRdb, the immuneACCESS table is reduced to in-frame sequences with V and J assigned. These tables do not hold every clone; where another copy was compared, an unresolved V gene accounts for under half, and the others remain unexplained. The V and J calls and clone size come from that table; D and trimming were worked out from the DNA. A total of a few hundred thousand clones appear in this sample, around 85% of them only once. The top ten clonotypes cover around 5.8% of the sample.

The CDR3 numbers 17 residues from cysteine through phenylalanine. Left in the record is the CDR3 DNA by itself, 51 bases read in frame from the first base. The germline V gene specifies SGHDN as CDR1 and FVKESK as CDR2. Relative to germline, V is missing 1 base and J is missing 6 bases, with 11 bases of the junction outside any gene match. Summary of the overall study and its limitations: The amount of clinical and demographic metadata varied by source and participant and was provided uncurated.

This sequence uses TRBV14 and TRBJ2-2; 7 bases in between match TRBD1. The sequence came from a woman aged 40 to 49 who had recovered from COVID-19. The sequenced sample consisted of PBMCs or T cells enriched from blood (not recorded which). The sequence in DNA is TGTGCCAGCAGCCAAGGGTTGTCAGGGACAGCCTCCGGGGAGCTGTTTTTT. It is translated as CASSQGLSGTASGELFF.